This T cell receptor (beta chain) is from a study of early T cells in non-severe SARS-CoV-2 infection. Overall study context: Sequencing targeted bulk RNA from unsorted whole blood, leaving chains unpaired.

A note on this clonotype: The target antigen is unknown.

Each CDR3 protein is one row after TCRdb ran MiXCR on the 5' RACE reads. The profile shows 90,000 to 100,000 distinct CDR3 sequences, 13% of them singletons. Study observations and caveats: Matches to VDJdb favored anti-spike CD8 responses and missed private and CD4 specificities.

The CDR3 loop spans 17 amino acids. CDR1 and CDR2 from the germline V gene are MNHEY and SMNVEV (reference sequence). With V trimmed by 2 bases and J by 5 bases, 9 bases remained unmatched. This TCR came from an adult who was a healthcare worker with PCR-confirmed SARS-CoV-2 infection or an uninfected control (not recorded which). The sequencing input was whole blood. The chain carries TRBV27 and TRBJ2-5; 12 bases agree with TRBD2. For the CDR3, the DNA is TGTGCCAGCAGTTTAAGGGCTAGCGGGGGGGCAGGCGAGACCCAGTACTTC. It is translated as CASSLRASGGAGETQYF.